Listed below are T cell receptor beta chains from one sample, sequenced in a study of Graves' ophthalmopathy and Graves' hyperthyroidism. One entry per CDR3 protein, called by TCRdb with MiXCR from the multiplex PCR reads. The table shows hundreds of thousands of distinct CDR3 sequences, with about 24% occurring only once. The sequenced sample was peripheral blood. The receptors originated from a woman aged 18-29 years with stable Graves' hyperthyroidism. Some clones in this sample may be carry-over from other donors' samples. The CDR3 runs from the conserved cysteine through the conserved F or W. The D gene is left open where the match is weak. Only some rows state a clone size, as once, few, many or a class for expanded clones.

V	J	D	size	DNA	CDR3
TRBV10-3	TRBJ1-1	TRBD1	many	TGTGCCATCAGTGATCGGGACAGCCAAAACACTGAAGCTTTCTTT	CAISDRDSQNTEAFF
TRBV20-1	TRBJ2-7	-	-	TGCAGTGCTTGTCGCGGGGGCGCACAGCAGGAGCAGTACTTC	CSACRGGAQQEQYF
TRBV6-5	TRBJ2-5	TRBD2	-	TGTGCCAGCAGTTACCCCAGCGGGAAGACCCAGTACTTC	CASSYPSGKTQYF
TRBV6-2/TRBV6-3	TRBJ2-5	-	many	TGTGCCAGCAGTAGGTCTGGCGGGGCCACCGGGGGGACCCAGTACTTC	CASSRSGGATGGTQYF
TRBV6-1	TRBJ2-7	TRBD1	many	TGTGCCGGCAGGGCCGGGACAGACTACGAGCAGTACTTC	CAGRAGTDYEQYF
TRBV3-1	TRBJ1-1	-	many	TGTGCCAGCAGCCAAAGGGGCAGTGGGGGTAACACTGAAGCTTTCTTT	CASSQRGSGGNTEAFF
TRBV20-1	TRBJ1-2	TRBD1	few	TGCAGTGCTCACAGCGGGAGGGGGCGCATAGGTGGCTACACCTTC	CSAHSGRGRIGGYTF
TRBV29-1	TRBJ1-1	TRBD1	many	TGCAGCGTATCAGGGGGCGCGAGGGTGAACACTGAAGCTTTCTTT	CSVSGGARVNTEAFF
TRBV6-1	TRBJ1-1	-	many	TGTGCCAGCAGAGGGCCCGGGCCAGCCAACACTGAAGCTTTCTTT	CASRGPGPANTEAFF
TRBV6-1	TRBJ2-7	TRBD1	many	TGTGCCAGCAGTCAGGCGGACAGGATGGTCCACGAGCAGTACTTC	CASSQADRMVHEQYF
TRBV20-1	TRBJ1-1	-	many	TGCAGTGCTAGAGACGGAGAAACTGAAGCTTTCTTT	CSARDGETEAFF
TRBV11-1	TRBJ2-5	-	many	TGTGCCAGCAGCCCAACCGACGGAAGTCTCTCGGGGGAGACCCAGTACTTC	CASSPTDGSLSGETQYF
TRBV12-3/TRBV12-4	TRBJ1-6	-	many	TGTGCCAGCAGTTTAAGGCAGCGAAATTCACCCCTCCACTTT	CASSLRQRNSPLHF
TRBV12-3/TRBV12-4	TRBJ2-3	-	-	TGTGCCAGCGAGGCCCGGGGTGATACGCAGTATTTT	CASEARGDTQYF
TRBV20-1	TRBJ2-2	-	-	TGCAGTGCTAGAGTAGGCCGAGGGAGAGACACCGGGGAGCTGTTTTTT	CSARVGRGRDTGELFF
TRBV28	TRBJ1-1	TRBD1	many	TGTGCCAGCAGATTGGACAGGGTGAACACTGAAGCTTTCTTT	CASRLDRVNTEAFF
TRBV6-1	TRBJ1-5	-	many	TGTGCCAGCAGAAACAGTTGCAATCAGCCCCAGCATTTT	CASRNSCNQPQHF
TRBV30	TRBJ1-5	-	-	TGTGCCTGGAGTCTACCGCAGACACTTAGCAATCAGCCCCAGCATTTT	CAWSLPQTLSNQPQHF
TRBV28	TRBJ1-1	-	many	TGTGCCAGCAGTTTAACCCAGGGTAGTAACACTGAAGCTTTCTTT	CASSLTQGSNTEAFF
TRBV6-1	TRBJ1-1	-	few	TGTGCCAGCAGTGAAACCCCGAACACTGAAGCTTTCTTT	CASSETPNTEAFF
TRBV5-1	TRBJ1-5	-	few	TGCGCCAGCAGGTCGGACCCCACGAGAAATCAGCCCCAGCATTTT	CASRSDPTRNQPQHF
TRBV12-3/TRBV12-4	TRBJ1-5	-	-	TGTGCCAGCCGCTCGAGGAATCAGCCCCAGCATTTT	CASRSRNQPQHF
TRBV3-1	TRBJ2-7	-	few	TGTGCCAGCAGCGGCACAGGGACGGCGGCCTACGAGCAGTACTTC	CASSGTGTAAYEQYF
TRBV6-5	TRBJ1-6	TRBD1	many	TGTGCCAGCAGTTACTTCTCCAGACAGGGGCGCAATTCACCCCTCCACTTT	CASSYFSRQGRNSPLHF
TRBV6-2/TRBV6-3	TRBJ2-2	TRBD2	few	TGTGCCAGCAGCTCACGGGGTAGCGGGAGATCGAACACCGGGGAGCTGTTTTTT	CASSSRGSGRSNTGELFF
TRBV30	TRBJ2-5	-	many	TGTGCCTGGAGTGTACGCCCCCAAGAGACCCAGTACTTC	CAWSVRPQETQYF
TRBV30	TRBJ2-2	-	many	TGTGCCTGCCCGTGGGCCCCTTTATCCGGGGAGCTGTTTTTT	CACPWAPLSGELFF